This T cell receptor gamma chain was found in a study of γδ T cells in repeated Plasmodium falciparum infection. Looking at the study overall: Age- and gender-matched Australian children served as comparison for malaria-exposed Malian children. Sampling occurred at baseline, pre-infection for selected infections, and 21 days post-infection. Study-level results: The Malian cohort came from a small rural village of predominantly one ethnic group.

By share of the sample, this clone is large. Its target is unknown. Additional DNA sequences in this sample encode the identical CDR3. TCRdb re-identified clones in the multiplex PCR reads via CATT. The sample includes about 5,000 gamma-chain clones, around 3.7% seen only once; the top ten take about a third. The sequencing sample was made of gamma-delta T cells from blood. The source of this sequence is a pool of human donors (malaria-infected and uninfected, not separated).

The CDR3 reads CALWEVRRELGKKIKVF. Written as DNA, the CDR3 is TGTGCCTTGTGGGAGGTGAGGCGAGAGTTGGGCAAAAAAATCAAGGTATTT. The rearrangement joins TRGV9 to TRGJP. V was clipped by 0 bases and J by 6 bases; unmatched bases: 5. Germline V gene lookup returns CDR1 GITISATS and CDR2 ISYDGTV (reference sequence). The CDR3 contains 17 residues.